This TCR beta chain was captured by sequencing in a study of blood T cell repertoires in COVID-19. Study information: The United States, Italy and Spain supplied acute and convalescent COVID-19 samples. Sources were T cells, B-cell-depleted T cells, or PBMCs; the material itself was cDNA or gDNA.

Libraries were prepared by immunoSEQ multiplex PCR; TCRdb keeps only in-frame clonotypes and omits some of them. The sample has some 80,000 clones, 80% to 85% seen once. Germline CDR1 and CDR2: LNHDA and SQIVND (reference sequence). The V gene end was trimmed by 4 bases and the J gene end by 5 bases; junction bases not matched to a gene: 4. CDR3 size: 14 residues. As for this clone: Other nucleotide sequences from this sample produce the same CDR3.

This TCR came from a woman between 65 and 79 years old with acute or convalescent COVID-19. Sequencing input: peripheral blood. The chain combines TRBV19 with TRBJ2-5, with TRBD1 matching 10 bases. CDR3 sequence: CASSRDRGRETQYF. CDR3 DNA: TGTGCCAGTAGTAGGGACAGGGGCCGGGAGACCCAGTACTTC.